This T cell receptor (beta chain) was identified in a study of shared clonotypes between healthy human individuals. About this clone: Its specificity is unknown.

General study findings and limits: It was observed that roughly 5.5% of naive CD4 clonotypes were shared across a few donors.

Germline V gene sequence: CDR1 MNHEY, CDR2 SMNVEV (reference sequence). V dropped 2 bases and J dropped 3 bases, with 5 bases sitting between them. This CDR3 contains 13 residues. Repertoires were generated with immunoSEQ multiplex PCR, while TCRdb's copy carries only in-frame clones and drops some. The sample records about 1,500,000 clones, roughly 95% being singletons. This sequence joins TRBV27 and TRBJ1-5; D remains ambiguous. Sequenced input: naive CD4+ T cells sorted from blood. Specified subset: CD45RA+ positively selected. This receptor was obtained from a man in his thirties or forties in good health. The CDR3 DNA reads TGTGCCAGCAGTTTAACAGACAATCAGCCCCAGCATTTT. It is translated as CASSLTDNQPQHF.